The 7 T cell receptor beta chains below were found in one sample sequenced in a study of T cell repertoires in cytomegalovirus infection. Each CDR3 protein gets one entry after TCRdb re-called the reads with MiXCR. The table records hundreds of thousands of distinct CDR3 sequences, more than 25% of them present only once. These receptors' targets are unknown. The source was cultured CD8+ T cells from PBMCs, collected from culture after CMV antigen stimulation. The origin of the receptors is a human donor in good health (CMV status not recorded). Some clones in this sample may be carry-over from other donors' samples.

V usage is TRBV19 and J usage is TRBJ1-1; TRBD1 agrees at 9 bases. Germline V gene lookup returns CDR1 LNHDA and CDR2 SQIVND (reference sequence). This CDR3 spans 15 amino acids. V lost 7 bases and J lost 6; bases outside the gene matches: 12. For the CDR3, the DNA is TGTGCCAGTACCAAACTCAGGGGACAGGGATCTGAAGCTTTCTTT. It specifies CASTKLRGQGSEAFF.

This clonotype has more than one count but fewer than ten. V is TRBV7-9 and J is TRBJ1-6, with D unresolved. This CDR3 has 16 residues. V was shortened by 4 bases and J by 0 bases, with 10 bases between the two germline ends. CDR1 is SEHNR, CDR2 FQNEAQ, per germline (reference sequence). Written as DNA, the CDR3 is TGTGCCAGCAGCTCGGACGGAATCTCCTATAATTCACCCCTCCACTTT. Its protein product is CASSSDGISYNSPLHF.

This clonotype has only a few counts. The chain carries TRBV4-1 and TRBJ2-3, with D hard to call. Germline loops: CDR1 MGHRA, CDR2 YSYEKL. The CDR3 is made up of 13 amino acids. V was trimmed by 7 bases and J by 0 bases, leaving 8 bases between them. The DNA for the CDR3 is TGCGCCAGCAAGGACCTCAGCACAGATACGCAGTATTTT. The encoded protein is CASKDLSTDTQYF.

This clonotype was seen at least ten times. The rearrangement joins TRBV7-2 to TRBJ1-1, with 7 bases aligning to TRBD1. The CDR3 loop spans 13 amino acids. Germline CDR1 SGHTA, CDR2 FQGNSA. V lost 2 bases, J lost 7 bases, and 4 bases stayed unmatched. The CDR3 protein is CASSLSGGIEAFF. The CDR3 coding sequence is TGTGCCAGCAGCTTATCAGGGGGGATTGAAGCTTTCTTT.

The chain recombines TRBV7-2 with TRBJ2-6, with a possible D match to TRBD2 (5 bases). The V gene lost 2 bases and the J gene lost 6 bases, with 11 bases spanning the gap. The CDR3 spans 15 residues. The germline V gene has CDR1 SGHTA and CDR2 FQGNSA. CDR3 sequence: CASSLLSGMANVLTF. The CDR3 coding sequence is TGTGCCAGCAGCTTACTCAGCGGAATGGCCAACGTCCTGACTTTC.

This clonotype came up a few times. The J gene is TRBJ2-2, the V gene TRBV11-1; 10 nucleotides agree with TRBD1. The CDR3 extends over 15 amino acids. CDR1 is SGHAT and CDR2 is FQDESV in the germline V gene (reference sequence). J lost 7 bases, V lost 8 bases, and 10 bases had no gene match. DNA for the CDR3: TGTGCCAGCGGATCTGACAGGGGGCTGATCGGGGAGCTGTTTTTT. Residues: CASGSDRGLIGELFF.

The chain joins TRBV20-1 to TRBJ1-1, with unresolved D. The CDR3 extends over 15 amino acids. Germline V lookup: CDR1 DFQATT, CDR2 SNEGSKA (reference sequence). V dropped 1 base and J dropped 0 bases, with 12 bases sitting between them. The CDR3 DNA follows: TGCAGTGCTAGAGTCCGGCGGACCATGAACACTGAAGCTTTCTTT. Protein sequence: CSARVRRTMNTEAFF.